This T cell receptor beta chain was retrieved from a study of blood T cell repertoires in COVID-19. Study-wide background: COVID-19 samples collected from the United States, Italy and Spain covered acute and convalescent phases.

CDR1 and CDR2 (germline): MNHEY, SVGAGI. Germline trimming cut 6 bases from V and 9 bases from J; bases unmatched to any gene: 8. The CDR3 is 15 amino acids. The table came from immunoSEQ multiplex PCR; TCRdb's copy has only in-frame clones and leaves some out. The sample consists of 150,000 to 200,000 clones, around 85% of them appearing once. Sequencing was done on a sample of PBMCs or T cells enriched from blood (not recorded which). The clonotype originates from a woman between 40 and 55 years old with acute COVID-19. V usage is TRBV6-5 and J usage is TRBJ1-6; 10 bases fit TRBD1. Written as DNA, the CDR3 is TGTGCCAGCAGCACCGGGACAGGGGTGGGTTCACCCCTCCACTTT. Translated: CASSTGTGVGSPLHF.